The sequence of this T cell receptor (beta chain) was determined in a study of cytomegalovirus exposure and HLA in healthy donors. The CDR3 runs to 15 residues. Looked up from germline, CDR1 is SGDLS and CDR2 is YYNGEE. PCR involved 60 Vbeta and 13 Jbeta primers. Generated by immunoSEQ multiplex PCR, the TCRdb table keeps only in-frame clones and is missing some. The sample lists around 130,000 clones, roughly 9% occurring once. The sequencing sample was made of PBMCs. The clonotype was recovered from a woman between 35 and 50 years old in good health and CMV-seropositive. The chain recombines TRBV9 with TRBJ2-5, with 7 positions matching TRBD2. The J call may be incorrect, as the DNA end agrees better with TRBJ2-7. In nucleotides, the CDR3 is TGTGCCAGCAGCGTAGGCGGGGGAGAGTTTTACGAGCAGTACTTC. It codes for CASSVGGGEFYEQYF.